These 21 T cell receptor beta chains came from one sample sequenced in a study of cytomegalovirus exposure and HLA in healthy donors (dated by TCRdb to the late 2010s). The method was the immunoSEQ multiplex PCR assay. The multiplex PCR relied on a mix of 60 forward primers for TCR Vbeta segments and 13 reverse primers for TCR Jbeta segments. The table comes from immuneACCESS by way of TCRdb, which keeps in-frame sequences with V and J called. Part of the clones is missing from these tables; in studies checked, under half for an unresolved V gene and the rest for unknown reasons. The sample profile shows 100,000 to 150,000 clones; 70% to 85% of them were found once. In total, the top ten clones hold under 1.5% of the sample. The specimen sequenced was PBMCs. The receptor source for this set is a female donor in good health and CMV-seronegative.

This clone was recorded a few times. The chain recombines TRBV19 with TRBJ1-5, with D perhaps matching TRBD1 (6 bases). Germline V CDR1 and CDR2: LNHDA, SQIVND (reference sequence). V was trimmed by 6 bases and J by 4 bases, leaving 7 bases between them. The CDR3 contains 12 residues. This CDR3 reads CASRGANQPQHF. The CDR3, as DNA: TGTGCCAGTAGGGGGGCTAATCAGCCCCAGCATTTT. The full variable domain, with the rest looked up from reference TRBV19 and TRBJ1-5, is DGGITQSPKYLFRKEGQNVTLSCEQNLNHDAMYWYRQDPGQGLRLIYYSQIVNDFQKGDIAEGYSVSREKKESFPLTVTSAQKNPTAFYLCASRGANQPQHFGDGTRLSIL.

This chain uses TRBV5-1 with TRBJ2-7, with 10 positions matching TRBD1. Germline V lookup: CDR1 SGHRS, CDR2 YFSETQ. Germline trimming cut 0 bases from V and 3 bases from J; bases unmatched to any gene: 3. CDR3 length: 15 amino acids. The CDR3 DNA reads TGCGCCAGCAGCTTGGTGACAGGGGGCGGCTACGAGCAGTACTTC. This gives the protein CASSLVTGGGYEQYF.

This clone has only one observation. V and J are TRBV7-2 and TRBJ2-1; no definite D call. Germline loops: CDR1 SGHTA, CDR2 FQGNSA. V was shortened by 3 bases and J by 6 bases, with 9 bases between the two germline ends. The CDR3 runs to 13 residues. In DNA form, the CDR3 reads TGTGCCAGCAGCTTTTACGGTCGCAATGAGCAGTTCTTC. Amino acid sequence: CASSFYGRNEQFF.

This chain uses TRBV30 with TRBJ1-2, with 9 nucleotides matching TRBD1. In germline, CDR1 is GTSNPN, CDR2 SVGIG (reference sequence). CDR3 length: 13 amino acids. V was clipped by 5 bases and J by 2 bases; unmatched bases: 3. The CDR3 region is CAWGQGFNYGYTF. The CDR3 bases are TGTGCCTGGGGACAGGGGTTCAACTATGGCTACACCTTC.

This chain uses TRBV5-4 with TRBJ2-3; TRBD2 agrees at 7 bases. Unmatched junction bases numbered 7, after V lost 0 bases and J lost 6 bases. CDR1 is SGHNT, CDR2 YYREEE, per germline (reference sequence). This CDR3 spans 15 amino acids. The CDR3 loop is CASSLVLDGGDTQYF. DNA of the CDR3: TGTGCCAGCAGCTTGGTGTTGGACGGGGGGGATACGCAGTATTTT. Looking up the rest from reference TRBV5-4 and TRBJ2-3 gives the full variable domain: ETGVTQSPTHLIKTRGQQVTLRCSSQSGHNTVSWYQQALGQGPQFIFQYYREEENGRGNFPPRFSGLQFPNYSSELNVNALELDDSALYLCASSLVLDGGDTQYFGPGTRLTVL.

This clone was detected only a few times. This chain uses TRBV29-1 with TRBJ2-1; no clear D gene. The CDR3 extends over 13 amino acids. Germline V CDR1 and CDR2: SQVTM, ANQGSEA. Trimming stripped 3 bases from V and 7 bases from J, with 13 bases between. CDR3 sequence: CSVESTVKNEQFF. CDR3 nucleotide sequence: TGCAGCGTTGAGTCGACTGTAAAAAATGAGCAGTTCTTC.

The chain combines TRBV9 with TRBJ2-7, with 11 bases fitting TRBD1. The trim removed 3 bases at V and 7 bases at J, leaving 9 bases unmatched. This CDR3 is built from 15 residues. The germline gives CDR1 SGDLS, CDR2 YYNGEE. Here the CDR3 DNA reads TGTGCCAGCAGCGCCTCCGGGACAGGGGGTGCGGAGCAGTACTTC. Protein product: CASSASGTGGAEQYF.

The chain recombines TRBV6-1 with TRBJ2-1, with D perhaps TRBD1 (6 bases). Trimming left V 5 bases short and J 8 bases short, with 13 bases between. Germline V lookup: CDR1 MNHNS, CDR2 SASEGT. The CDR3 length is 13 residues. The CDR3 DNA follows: TGTGCCAGCAGTACTACCAGGGGCGATGAGCAGTTCTTC. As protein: CASSTTRGDEQFF.

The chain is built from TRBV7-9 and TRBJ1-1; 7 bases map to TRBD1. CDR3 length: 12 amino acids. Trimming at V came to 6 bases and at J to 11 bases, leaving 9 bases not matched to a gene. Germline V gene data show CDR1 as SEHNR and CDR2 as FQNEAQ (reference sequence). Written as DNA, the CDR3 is TGTGCCAGCAGTCAGAACAGGGGTCGTGCTTTCTTT. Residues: CASSQNRGRAFF.

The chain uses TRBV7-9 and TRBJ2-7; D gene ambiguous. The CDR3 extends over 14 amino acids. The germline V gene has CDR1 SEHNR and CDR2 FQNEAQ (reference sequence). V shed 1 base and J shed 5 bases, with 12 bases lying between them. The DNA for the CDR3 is TGTGCCAGCAGCTTAGACGCGGCTACTGACGAGCAGTACTTC. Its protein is CASSLDAATDEQYF. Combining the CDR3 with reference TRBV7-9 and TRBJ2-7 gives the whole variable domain DTGVSQNPRHKITKRGQNVTFRCDPISEHNRLYWYRQTLGQGPEFLTYFQNEAQLEKSRLLSDRFSAERPKGSFSTLEIQRTEQGDSAMYLCASSLDAATDEQYFGPGTRLTVT.

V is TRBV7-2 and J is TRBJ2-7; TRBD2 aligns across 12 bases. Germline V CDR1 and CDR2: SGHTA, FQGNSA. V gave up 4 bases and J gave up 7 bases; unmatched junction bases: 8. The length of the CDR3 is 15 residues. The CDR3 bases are TGTGCCAGCAGCTCCCGACTAGCGGGAGAGGGAGAGCAGTACTTC. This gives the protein CASSSRLAGEGEQYF.

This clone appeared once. In DNA form, the CDR3 reads TGCGCCAGCAGCCAAGAACAGGGTGTTGCCTATGGCTACACCTTC. Residues: CASSQEQGVAYGYTF. This chain connects TRBV4-3 to TRBJ1-2; TRBD1 might be the D (6 bases). V was trimmed by 0 bases and J by 4 bases, leaving 12 bases between them. The CDR3 is made up of 15 amino acids. The V gene's germline CDR1 is LGHNA and CDR2 YSLEER.

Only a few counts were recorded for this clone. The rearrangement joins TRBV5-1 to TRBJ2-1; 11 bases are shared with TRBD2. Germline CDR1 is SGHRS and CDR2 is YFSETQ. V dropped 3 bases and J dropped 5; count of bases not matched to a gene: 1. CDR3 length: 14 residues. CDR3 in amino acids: CASSSGLADNEQFF. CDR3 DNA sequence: TGCGCCAGCAGCTCGGGACTAGCGGACAATGAGCAGTTCTTC.

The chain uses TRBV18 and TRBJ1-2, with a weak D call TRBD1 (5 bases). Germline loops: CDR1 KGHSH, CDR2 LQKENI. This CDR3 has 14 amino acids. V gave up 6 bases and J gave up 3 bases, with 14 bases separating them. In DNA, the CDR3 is TGTGCCAGCTCCCGCGGGACGGCGGACTATGGCTACACCTTC. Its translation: CASSRGTADYGYTF.

The CDR3 spells CASSSRLLNTDTQYF. CDR3 coding DNA: TGTGCCAGCAGCTCGAGACTGCTAAACACAGATACGCAGTATTTT. This chain joins TRBV5-6 and TRBJ2-3; D remains unclear. The germline V and J ends were trimmed by 3 bases and 2 bases, with 13 bases remaining between them. CDR3 length: 15 amino acids. Germline CDR1 and CDR2: SGHDT and YYEEEE.

Here the CDR3 reads CASSLGQGHQPQHF. The CDR3 DNA follows: TGCGCCAGCAGCTTGGGCCAGGGGCATCAGCCCCAGCATTTT. V usage is TRBV5-1 and J usage is TRBJ1-5, with D perhaps TRBD1 (6 bases). The germline gives CDR1 SGHRS, CDR2 YFSETQ. Trimming left V 0 bases short and J 5 bases short, with 9 bases between. The CDR3 runs to 14 residues.

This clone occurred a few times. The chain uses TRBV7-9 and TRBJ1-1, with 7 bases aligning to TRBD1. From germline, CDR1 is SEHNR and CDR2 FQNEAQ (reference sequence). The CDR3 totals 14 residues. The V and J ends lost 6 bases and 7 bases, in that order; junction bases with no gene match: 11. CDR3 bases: TGTGCCAGCAGTTCTACAGGGGAGAGGGGTGAAGCTTTCTTT. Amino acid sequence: CASSSTGERGEAFF.

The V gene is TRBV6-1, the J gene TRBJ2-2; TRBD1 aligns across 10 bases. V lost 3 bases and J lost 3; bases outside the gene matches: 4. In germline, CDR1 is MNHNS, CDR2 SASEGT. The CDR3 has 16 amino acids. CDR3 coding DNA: TGTGCCAGCAGTGACCCAGACAGGGGGCACACCGGGGAGCTGTTTTTT. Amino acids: CASSDPDRGHTGELFF.

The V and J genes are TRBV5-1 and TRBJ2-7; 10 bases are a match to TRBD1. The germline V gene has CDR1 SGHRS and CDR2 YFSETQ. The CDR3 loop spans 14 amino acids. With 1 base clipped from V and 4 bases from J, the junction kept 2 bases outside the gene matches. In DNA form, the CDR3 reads TGCGCCAGCAGCTTGAGGACAGGGGGTTACGAGCAGTACTTC. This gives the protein CASSLRTGGYEQYF. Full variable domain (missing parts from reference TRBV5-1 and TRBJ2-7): KAGVTQTPRYLIKTRGQQVTLSCSPISGHRSVSWYQQTPGQGLQFLFEYFSETQRNKGNFPGRFSGRQFSNSRSEMNVSTLELGDSALYLCASSLRTGGYEQYFGPGTRLTVT.

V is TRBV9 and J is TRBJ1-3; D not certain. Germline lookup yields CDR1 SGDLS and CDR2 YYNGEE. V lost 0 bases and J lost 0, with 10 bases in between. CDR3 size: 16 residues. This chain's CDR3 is CASSVAAGPSGNTIYF. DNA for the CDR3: TGTGCCAGCAGCGTAGCGGCAGGCCCCTCTGGAAACACCATATATTTT.

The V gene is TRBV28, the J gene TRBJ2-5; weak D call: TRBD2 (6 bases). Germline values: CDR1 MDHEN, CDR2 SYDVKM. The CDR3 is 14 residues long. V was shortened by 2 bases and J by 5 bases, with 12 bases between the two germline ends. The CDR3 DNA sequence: TGTGCCAGCAGTTTAGGGGGGAGAGGGGAGACCCAGTACTTC. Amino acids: CASSLGGRGETQYF.